The sequence of this T cell receptor (beta chain) was determined in a study of CD8+CD57+ T cells in acquired aplastic anemia. Turning to the study itself: Sorted cells (CD4+ and CD8+) yielded DNA amounts that averaged about 3.1 ug. Study-wide findings and caveats: Patients and controls shared over 25 CD8+ CDR3 sequences. No significant difference in CD8+ Simpson's diversity was found between patients and controls.

This clonotype was seen a handful of times. Its cognate antigen is unknown. Sequenced patients had shown CD8+CD57+ cell expansion by flow cytometry. Acquired aplastic anemia of severe grade affected all patients. Genomic DNA served as template for TCR beta VDJ and CDR3 profiling. TCRdb independently ran MiXCR on the reads; one entry per CDR3 protein. The data contain 250,000 to 350,000 distinct CDR3 sequences, 56% of them singletons. Germline V CDR1 and CDR2: DFQATT, SNEGSKA (reference sequence). The CDR3 spans 15 residues. The J segment lost 6 bases and the V segment lost 6 bases, leaving 14 bases of the junction unmatched.

The material sequenced was sorted CD4+, CD8+, or CD8+CD57+ T cells (not recorded which) from PBMCs. The TCR comes from a human donor with aplastic anemia. The rearrangement uses TRBV20-1 and TRBJ1-5, with 7 bases fitting TRBD1. The CDR3 DNA sequence: TGCAGTGCCCAAGATTTTGCAGGGGGTAGTCAGCCCCAGCATTTT. Translation gives CSAQDFAGGSQPQHF.